These 21 T cell receptor beta chains were all obtained from the same sample, sequenced in a study of cytomegalovirus exposure and HLA in healthy donors. Sequencing used immunoSEQ multiplex PCR; TCRdb keeps in-frame clones, though not all of them. The table shows roughly 190,000 clones, with 86% occurring only once. The material sequenced was PBMCs. These receptors were obtained from a woman in her late teens or twenties in good health and CMV-seronegative.

The chain joins TRBV5-5 to TRBJ1-2, with D tentatively TRBD1 (6 bases). The CDR3 length is 13 residues. V lost 1 base and J 7 bases, leaving 11 bases between the germline ends. In germline, CDR1 is SGHKS, CDR2 YYEKEE (reference sequence). The CDR3 here is CASSLSGEGGYTF. The CDR3 DNA reads TGTGCCAGCAGCTTGTCAGGGGAGGGTGGCTACACCTTC.

The chain is built from TRBV19 and TRBJ2-1; D might be TRBD2 (6 bases). CDR1 is LNHDA, CDR2 SQIVND, per germline (reference sequence). The CDR3 contains 16 residues. V lost 1 base and J 4 bases, leaving 14 bases between the germline ends. CDR3 residues: CASSIVGGLGYNEQFF. CDR3 in DNA: TGTGCCAGTAGTATAGTGGGGGGTTTGGGGTACAATGAGCAGTTCTTC.

This chain uses TRBV4-1 with TRBJ2-3, with TRBD2 as a possible D gene (7 bases). Germline CDR1 and CDR2: MGHRA and YSYEKL. The V gene lost 0 bases and the J gene lost 5 bases, with 15 bases spanning the gap. This CDR3 has 16 residues. For the CDR3, the DNA is TGCGCCAGCAGCCAAGATCGCGGGGGCGAGGGAGATACGCAGTATTTT. Translation: CASSQDRGGEGDTQYF.

This clone has just one count. The rearrangement links TRBV29-1 to TRBJ2-7; 10 bases are shared with TRBD1. Germline trimming cut 5 bases from V and 4 bases from J; bases unmatched to any gene: 5. This CDR3 is built from 13 residues. Germline lookup yields CDR1 SQVTM and CDR2 ANQGSEA. This CDR3 reads CSVQPGQGYEQYF. The CDR3 nucleotides are TGCAGCGTTCAACCGGGACAGGGGTACGAGCAGTACTTC.

V usage is TRBV7-9 and J usage is TRBJ1-1; 7 bases map to TRBD1. Germline V gene sequence: CDR1 SEHNR, CDR2 FQNEAQ (reference sequence). Losses at the gene ends were 1 base for V and 11 bases for J; bases not matched to a gene: 16. The CDR3 is 16 residues long. The CDR3: CASSLGGSRGGTAAFF. The CDR3 nucleotides are TGTGCCAGCAGCTTAGGTGGGTCGCGAGGGGGGACAGCGGCTTTCTTT. Full variable domain (missing parts from reference TRBV7-9 and TRBJ1-1): DTGVSQNPRHKITKRGQNVTFRCDPISEHNRLYWYRQTLGQGPEFLTYFQNEAQLEKSRLLSDRFSAERPKGSFSTLEIQRTEQGDSAMYLCASSLGGSRGGTAAFFGQGTRLTVV.

The V call is TRBV2, the J call TRBJ2-2; the D is unclear. Germline CDR1 is SNHLY and CDR2 is FYNNEI. CDR3 size: 12 residues. The V and J ends lost 4 bases and 6 bases respectively, with 6 bases between them. CDR3 protein: CASSVEAGELFF. In nucleotides, the CDR3 is TGTGCCAGCAGTGTCGAGGCCGGGGAGCTGTTTTTT.

V gene TRBV6-5 combines with J gene TRBJ2-5; D remains unclear. In germline, CDR1 is MNHEY, CDR2 SVGAGI. The CDR3 covers 16 residues. The V gene lost 0 bases and the J gene lost 0 bases, with 11 bases spanning the gap. Here the CDR3 reads CASSYSLGSNQETQYF. Here the CDR3 DNA reads TGTGCCAGCAGTTACTCTTTGGGCAGTAACCAAGAGACCCAGTACTTC.

V and J are TRBV7-2 and TRBJ2-1; 8 positions agree with TRBD2. The length of the CDR3 is 15 residues. The germline V gene encodes CDR1 SGHTA and CDR2 FQGNSA. V trimming: 5 bases; J trimming: 4 bases; junction bases outside the gene matches: 7. CDR3 sequence (DNA): TGTGCCAGCAGCCCCGGGTCGGGAGGGTACAATGAGCAGTTCTTC. Its protein product is CASSPGSGGYNEQFF.

This chain connects TRBV7-2 to TRBJ2-3; tentative D call: TRBD1 (5 bases). This CDR3 is 15 amino acids long. V lost 4 bases, J lost 2 bases, and 13 bases lay in between. Germline CDR1 is SGHTA and CDR2 is FQGNSA. CDR3 sequence reads: CASSSGAGSTDTQYF. CDR3 nucleotides: TGTGCCAGCAGCTCCGGAGCAGGGTCCACAGATACGCAGTATTTT.

This rearrangement joins TRBV7-9 to TRBJ2-7, with 11 positions matching TRBD2. The CDR3 sequence is 15 residues long. V dropped 5 bases and J dropped 5; count of bases not matched to a gene: 8. Germline V gives CDR1 SEHNR, CDR2 FQNEAQ (reference sequence). CDR3 sequence (DNA): TGTGCCAGCAGCCTACTAGCGGGAGAGAAAAACGAGCAGTACTTC. This gives the protein CASSLLAGEKNEQYF. Filled out from reference TRBV7-9 and TRBJ2-7, the complete variable domain reads DTGVSQNPRHKITKRGQNVTFRCDPISEHNRLYWYRQTLGQGPEFLTYFQNEAQLEKSRLLSDRFSAERPKGSFSTLEIQRTEQGDSAMYLCASSLLAGEKNEQYFGPGTRLTVT.

The V and J genes are TRBV4-1 and TRBJ2-2, with 9 positions matching TRBD2. Germline loops: CDR1 MGHRA, CDR2 YSYEKL. The J segment lost 3 bases and the V segment lost 3 bases, leaving 5 bases of the junction unmatched. CDR3 size: 16 residues. CDR3 sequence reads: CASSHSSSGDTGELFF. CDR3 DNA sequence: TGCGCCAGCAGCCACTCGTCTAGCGGGGACACCGGGGAGCTGTTTTTT.

The V gene is TRBV18, the J gene TRBJ2-4; TRBD1 aligns across 7 bases. Trimming removed 8 bases from V and 4 bases from J; junction bases left unmatched: 8. CDR1 is KGHSH, CDR2 LQKENI, per germline. The CDR3 runs 14 residues. This CDR3 reads CASEEGATKNIQYF. Here the CDR3 DNA reads TGTGCCAGCGAAGAGGGGGCCACTAAAAACATTCAGTACTTC.

The rearrangement links TRBV6-1 to TRBJ2-3; 7 nucleotides line up with TRBD2. Trimming at V came to 7 bases and at J to 4 bases, leaving 8 bases not matched to a gene. Germline-derived CDR1 and CDR2 are MNHNS and SASEGT. This CDR3 is 14 amino acids long. The CDR3, as DNA: TGTGCCAGCAATGCGGCGGGAGCTGCAGATACGCAGTATTTT. Protein sequence: CASNAAGAADTQYF.

The CDR3, as DNA: TGTGCCAGCAGCTATTCAGGGGGTAGCACTGAAGCTTTCTTT. The encoded protein is CASSYSGGSTEAFF. The V gene is TRBV11-3, the J gene TRBJ1-1, with TRBD1 matching 7 bases. Per the germline V gene, CDR1 is SGHNT and CDR2 is YENEEA. Trimming removed 4 bases from V and 4 bases from J; junction bases left unmatched: 6. The CDR3 totals 14 residues.

The V and J genes are TRBV2 and TRBJ2-5; 12 bases line up with TRBD2. V was pared by 6 bases and J by 3 bases, with 5 bases of the junction left unmatched. Germline CDR1 SNHLY, CDR2 FYNNEI. The CDR3 consists of 15 residues. DNA of the CDR3: TGTGCCAGCAGGGGGCGACTAGCGGGGGAAGAGACCCAGTACTTC. This encodes CASRGRLAGEETQYF.

V is TRBV19 and J is TRBJ1-4; 9 bases agree with TRBD1. V lost 5 bases and J lost 3; bases outside the gene matches: 7. Germline V gene sequence: CDR1 LNHDA, CDR2 SQIVND (reference sequence). The CDR3 has 16 amino acids. The CDR3: CASSYRGRGANEKLFF. The CDR3, as DNA: TGTGCCAGTAGTTACAGGGGGCGCGGTGCTAATGAAAAACTGTTTTTT.

This chain joins TRBV25-1 and TRBJ1-4; D is unclear. Deletions cut 4 bases from V and 6 bases from J, with 6 bases between. CDR3 length: 12 amino acids. Looked up from germline, CDR1 is MGHDK and CDR2 is SYGVNS. The CDR3 reads CASSVGDEKLFF. The CDR3 DNA is TGTGCCAGCAGTGTCGGGGATGAAAAACTGTTTTTT.

Only one count was recorded for this clone. The rearrangement links TRBV2 to TRBJ2-3; D is possibly TRBD1 (6 bases). From germline, CDR1 is SNHLY and CDR2 FYNNEI. Trimming removed 3 bases from V and 4 bases from J, with 17 bases in between. This CDR3 region has 16 residues. In DNA, the CDR3 is TGTGCCAGCAGTGAGGGGGCTCCGCGTCCGGCAGATACGCAGTATTTT. Its protein is CASSEGAPRPADTQYF. Full variable domain (remainder filled in from reference TRBV2 and TRBJ2-3): EPEVTQTPSHQVTQMGQEVILRCVPISNHLYFYWYRQILGQKVEFLVSFYNNEISEKSEIFDDQFSVERPDGSNFTLKIRSTKLEDSAMYFCASSEGAPRPADTQYFGPGTRLTVL.

This clone was detected once. The chain recombines TRBV29-1 with TRBJ1-5, with a possible D match to TRBD1 (5 bases). This CDR3 has 12 amino acids. Trimming pared 4 bases from V and 6 bases from J, leaving 10 bases between. Germline CDR1 SQVTM, CDR2 ANQGSEA. The CDR3 is CSVGAGRQPQHF. The CDR3 DNA sequence: TGCAGCGTTGGGGCAGGGCGTCAGCCCCAGCATTTT.

CDR3 residues: CASILGTGGLNTEAFF. The DNA for the CDR3 is TGTGCCAGTATTCTCGGGACAGGGGGTTTGAACACTGAAGCTTTCTTT. The rearrangement links TRBV19 to TRBJ1-1; 11 positions match TRBD1. The V and J ends lost 7 bases and 0 bases, in that order; junction bases with no gene match: 7. CDR1 and CDR2 (germline): LNHDA, SQIVND (reference sequence). The CDR3 contains 16 residues.

The gene calls are TRBV5-4 and TRBJ1-1, with TRBD1 matching over 10 bases. Looked up from germline, CDR1 is SGHNT and CDR2 is YYREEE (reference sequence). Trimming took 2 bases from V and 4 from J; bases not matched to a gene: 5. The CDR3 covers 15 residues. This CDR3 reads CASSFGTGVATEAFF. CDR3 sequence (DNA): TGTGCCAGCAGCTTCGGGACAGGGGTGGCCACTGAAGCTTTCTTT.